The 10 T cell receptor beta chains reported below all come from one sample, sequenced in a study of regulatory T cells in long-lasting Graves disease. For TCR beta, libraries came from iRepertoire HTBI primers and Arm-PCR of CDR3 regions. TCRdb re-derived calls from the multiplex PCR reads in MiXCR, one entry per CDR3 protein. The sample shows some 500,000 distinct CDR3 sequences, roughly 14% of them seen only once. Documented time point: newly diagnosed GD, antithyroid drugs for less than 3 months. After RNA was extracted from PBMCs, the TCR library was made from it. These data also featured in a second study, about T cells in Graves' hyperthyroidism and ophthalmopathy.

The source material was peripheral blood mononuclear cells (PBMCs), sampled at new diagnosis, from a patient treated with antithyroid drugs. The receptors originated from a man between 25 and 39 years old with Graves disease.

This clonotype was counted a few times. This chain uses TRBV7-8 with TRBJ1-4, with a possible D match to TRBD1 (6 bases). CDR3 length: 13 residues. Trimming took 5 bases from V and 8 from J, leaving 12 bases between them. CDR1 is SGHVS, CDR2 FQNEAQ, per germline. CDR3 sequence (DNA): TGTGCCAGCAGCGGGGACACAAGGGAAAAACTGTTTTTT. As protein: CASSGDTREKLFF.

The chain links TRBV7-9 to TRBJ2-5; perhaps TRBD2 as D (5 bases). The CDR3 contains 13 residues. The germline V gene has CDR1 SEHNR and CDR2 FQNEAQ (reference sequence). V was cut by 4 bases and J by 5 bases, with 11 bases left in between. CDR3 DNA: TGTGCCAGCAGCTCTTTGTGGGAGGAGACCCAGTACTTC. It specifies CASSSLWEETQYF.

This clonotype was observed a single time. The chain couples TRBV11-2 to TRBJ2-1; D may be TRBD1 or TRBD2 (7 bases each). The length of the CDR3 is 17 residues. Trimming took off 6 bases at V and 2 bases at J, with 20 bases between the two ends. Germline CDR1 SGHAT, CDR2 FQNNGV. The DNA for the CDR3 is TGTGCCAGCAGGTCGTTTAGGGAGGGGGCACCCTACAATGAGCAGTTCTTC. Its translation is CASRSFREGAPYNEQFF.

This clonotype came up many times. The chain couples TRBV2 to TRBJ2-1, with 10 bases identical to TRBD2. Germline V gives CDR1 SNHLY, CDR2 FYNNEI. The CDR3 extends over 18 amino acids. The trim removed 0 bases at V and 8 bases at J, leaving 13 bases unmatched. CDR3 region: CASSEATSGTKPGDEQFF. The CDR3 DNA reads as TGTGCCAGCAGTGAAGCAACTAGCGGGACTAAACCCGGGGATGAGCAGTTCTTC.

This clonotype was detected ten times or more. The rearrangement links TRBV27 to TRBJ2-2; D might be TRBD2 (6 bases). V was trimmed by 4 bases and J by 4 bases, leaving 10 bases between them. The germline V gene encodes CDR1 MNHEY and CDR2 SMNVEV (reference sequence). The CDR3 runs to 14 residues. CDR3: CASSSGTFTGELFF. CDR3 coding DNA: TGTGCCAGCAGTTCCGGGACTTTCACCGGGGAGCTGTTTTTT.

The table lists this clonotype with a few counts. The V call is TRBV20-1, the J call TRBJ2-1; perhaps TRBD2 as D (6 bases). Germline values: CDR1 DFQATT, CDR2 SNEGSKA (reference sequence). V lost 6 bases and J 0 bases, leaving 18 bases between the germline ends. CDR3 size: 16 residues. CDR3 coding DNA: TGCAGTGCCAGCGGACTACTCCTTCCCTCCTACAATGAGCAGTTCTTC. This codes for CSASGLLLPSYNEQFF.

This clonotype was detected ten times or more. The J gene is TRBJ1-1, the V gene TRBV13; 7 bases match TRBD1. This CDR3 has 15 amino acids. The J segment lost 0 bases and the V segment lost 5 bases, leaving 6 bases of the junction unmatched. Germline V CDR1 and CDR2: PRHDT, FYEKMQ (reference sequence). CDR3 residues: CASSNRQGLNTEAFF. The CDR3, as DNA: TGTGCCAGCAGCAACCGACAGGGATTGAACACTGAAGCTTTCTTT.

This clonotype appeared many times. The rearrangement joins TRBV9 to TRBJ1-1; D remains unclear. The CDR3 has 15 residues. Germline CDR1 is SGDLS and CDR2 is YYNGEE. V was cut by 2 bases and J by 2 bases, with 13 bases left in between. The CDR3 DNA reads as TGTGCCAGCAGCGTTGAGGTAGATTTCAACACTGAAGCTTTCTTT. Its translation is CASSVEVDFNTEAFF.

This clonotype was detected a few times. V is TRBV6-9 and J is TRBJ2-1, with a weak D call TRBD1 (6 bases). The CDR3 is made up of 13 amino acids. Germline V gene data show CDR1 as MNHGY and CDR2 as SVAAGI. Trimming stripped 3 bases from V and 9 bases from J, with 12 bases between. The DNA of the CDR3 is TGTGCCAGCAGTTACCCACAGGGTAGTGAGCAGTTCTTC. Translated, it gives CASSYPQGSEQFF.

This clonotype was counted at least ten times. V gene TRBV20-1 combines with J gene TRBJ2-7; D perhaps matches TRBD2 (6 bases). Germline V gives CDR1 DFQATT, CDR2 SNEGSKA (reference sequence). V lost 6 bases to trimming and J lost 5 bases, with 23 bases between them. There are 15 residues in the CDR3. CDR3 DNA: TGCAGTGCCAAAGGAGTTCGGGGAGGAGGCAACGAGCAGTACTTC. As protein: CSAKGVRGGGNEQYF.